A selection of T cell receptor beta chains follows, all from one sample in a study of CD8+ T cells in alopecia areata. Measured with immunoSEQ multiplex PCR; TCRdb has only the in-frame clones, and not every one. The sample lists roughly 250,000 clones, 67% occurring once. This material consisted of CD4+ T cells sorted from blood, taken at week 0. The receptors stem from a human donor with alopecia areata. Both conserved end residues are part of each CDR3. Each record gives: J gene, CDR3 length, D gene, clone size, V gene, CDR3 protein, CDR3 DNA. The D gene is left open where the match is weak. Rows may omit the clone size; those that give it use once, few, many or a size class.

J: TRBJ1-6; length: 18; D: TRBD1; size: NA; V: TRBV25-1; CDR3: CASSGRGQTSSYNSPLHF; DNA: TGTGCCAGCAGTGGGCGGGGACAGACGAGCTCCTATAATTCACCCCTCCACTTT
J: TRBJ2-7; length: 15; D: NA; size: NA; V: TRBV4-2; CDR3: CASSQLLTSPYEQYF; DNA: TGTGCCAGCAGCCAATTACTGACTAGTCCCTACGAGCAGTACTTC
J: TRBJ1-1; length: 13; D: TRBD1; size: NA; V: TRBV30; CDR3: CAWQGQTNTEAFF; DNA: TGTGCCTGGCAGGGACAGACTAACACTGAAGCTTTCTTT
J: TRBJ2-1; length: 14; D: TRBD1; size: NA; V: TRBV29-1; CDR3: CSGGQGGYNNEQFF; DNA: TGCAGCGGGGGACAGGGCGGGTACAACAATGAGCAGTTCTTC
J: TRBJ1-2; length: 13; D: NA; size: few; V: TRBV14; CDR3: CASSQVREGGYTF; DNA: TGTGCCAGCAGCCAAGTAAGGGAGGGTGGCTACACCTTC
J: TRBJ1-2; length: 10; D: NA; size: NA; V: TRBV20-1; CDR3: CSAWNRGYTF; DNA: TGCAGTGCGTGGAATCGGGGCTACACCTTC
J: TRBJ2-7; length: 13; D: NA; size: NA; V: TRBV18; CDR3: CASSPGLTYEQYF; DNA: TGTGCCAGCTCCCCGGGACTGACTTACGAGCAGTACTTC
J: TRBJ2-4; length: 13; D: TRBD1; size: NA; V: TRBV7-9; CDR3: CASSPGQVGIQYF; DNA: TGTGCCAGCAGCCCCGGACAGGTGGGCATTCAGTACTTC
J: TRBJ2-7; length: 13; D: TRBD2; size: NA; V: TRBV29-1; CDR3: CSVKRGQSYEQYF; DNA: TGCAGCGTTAAGCGGGGGCAGTCCTACGAGCAGTACTTC
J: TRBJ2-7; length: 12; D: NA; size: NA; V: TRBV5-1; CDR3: CASSPDGYEQYF; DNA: TGCGCCAGCAGCCCGGACGGCTACGAGCAGTACTTC
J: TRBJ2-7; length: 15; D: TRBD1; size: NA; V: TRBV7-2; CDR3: CASSLGTGFSYEQYF; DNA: TGTGCCAGCAGCTTAGGGACAGGGTTCTCCTACGAGCAGTACTTC
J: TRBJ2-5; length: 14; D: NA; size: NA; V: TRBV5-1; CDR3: CASSLEAGRETQYF; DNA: TGCGCCAGCAGCCTAGAAGCGGGTCGAGAGACCCAGTACTTC
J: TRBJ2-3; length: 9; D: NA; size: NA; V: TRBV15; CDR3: CATGHTQYF; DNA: TGTGCCACCGGCCATACGCAGTATTTT
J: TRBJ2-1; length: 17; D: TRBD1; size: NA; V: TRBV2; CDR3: CASSEARQGASYNEQFF; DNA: TGTGCCAGCAGTGAAGCGAGGCAGGGGGCCTCCTACAATGAGCAGTTCTTC
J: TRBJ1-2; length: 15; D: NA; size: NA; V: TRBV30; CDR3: CAWSVLDTGLNGYTF; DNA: TGTGCCTGGAGTGTACTGGACACCGGTTTAAATGGCTACACCTTC
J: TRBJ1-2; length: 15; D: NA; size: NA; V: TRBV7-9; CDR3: CASSLDQGLLGGYTF; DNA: TGTGCCAGCAGCTTAGACCAGGGGCTCTTGGGTGGCTACACCTTC
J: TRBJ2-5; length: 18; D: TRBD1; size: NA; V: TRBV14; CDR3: CASSQLLSGTATQETQYF; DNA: TGTGCCAGCAGCCAACTCCTATCCGGGACAGCCACCCAAGAGACCCAGTACTTC
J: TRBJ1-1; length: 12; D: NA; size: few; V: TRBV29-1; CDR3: CSVSPGITEAFF; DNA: TGCAGCGTTTCGCCGGGGATTACTGAAGCTTTCTTT
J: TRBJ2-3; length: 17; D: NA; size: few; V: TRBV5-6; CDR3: CASSLWFRSGSTDTQYF; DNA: TGTGCCAGCAGCTTATGGTTCCGGAGCGGAAGCACAGATACGCAGTATTTT
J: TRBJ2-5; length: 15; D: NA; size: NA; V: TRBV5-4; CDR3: CASSPPGRTQETQYF; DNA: TGTGCCAGCAGCCCGCCGGGACGGACCCAAGAGACCCAGTACTTC
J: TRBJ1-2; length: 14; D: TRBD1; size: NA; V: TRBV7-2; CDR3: CASSWGQGPYGYTF; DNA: TGTGCCAGCAGCTGGGGACAGGGTCCCTATGGCTACACCTTC
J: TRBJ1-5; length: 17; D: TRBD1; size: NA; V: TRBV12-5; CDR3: CASGAPQGALSNQPQHF; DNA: TGTGCTAGTGGGGCACCTCAGGGGGCGCTGAGCAATCAGCCCCAGCATTTT
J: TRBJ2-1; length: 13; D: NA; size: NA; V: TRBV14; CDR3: CASSQELGAEQFF; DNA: TGTGCCAGCAGCCAAGAATTAGGGGCTGAGCAGTTCTTC
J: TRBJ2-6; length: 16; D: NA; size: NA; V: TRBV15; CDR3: CATSRGPAAGANVLTF; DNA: TGTGCCACCAGCAGAGGCCCCGCTGCTGGGGCCAACGTCCTGACTTTC
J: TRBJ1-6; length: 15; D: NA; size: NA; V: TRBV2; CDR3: CASSPEGHGGAPLHF; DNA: TGTGCCAGCAGTCCCGAGGGACACGGAGGGGCACCCCTCCACTTT
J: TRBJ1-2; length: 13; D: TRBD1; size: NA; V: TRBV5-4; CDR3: CASSPRTGYGYTF; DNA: TGTGCCAGCAGCCCCAGGACAGGCTATGGCTACACCTTC
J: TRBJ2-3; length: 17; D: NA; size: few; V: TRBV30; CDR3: CAWSPIPPGHPTDTQYF; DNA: TGTGCCTGGAGTCCAATACCGCCGGGACATCCCACAGATACGCAGTATTTT
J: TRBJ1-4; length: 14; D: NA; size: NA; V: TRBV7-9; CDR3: CASSLAGGSEKLFF; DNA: TGTGCCAGCAGCTTAGCAGGGGGAAGTGAAAAACTGTTTTTT
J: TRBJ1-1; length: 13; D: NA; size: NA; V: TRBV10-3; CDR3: CAISESGGTEAFF; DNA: TGTGCCATCAGTGAGAGTGGGGGGACTGAAGCTTTCTTT
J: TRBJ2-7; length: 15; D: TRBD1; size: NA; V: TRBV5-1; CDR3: CASSLEGGPTYEQYF; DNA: TGCGCCAGCAGCTTGGAAGGGGGCCCGACCTACGAGCAGTACTTC
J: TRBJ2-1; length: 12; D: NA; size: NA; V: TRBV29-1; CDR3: CSATVLIGEQFF; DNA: TGCAGCGCCACGGTATTGATCGGTGAGCAGTTCTTC
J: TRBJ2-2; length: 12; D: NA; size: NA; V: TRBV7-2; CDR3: CASSLYAGELFF; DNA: TGTGCCAGCAGCCTCTATGCCGGGGAGCTGTTTTTT